Sequencing of this T cell receptor (beta chain) was carried out in a study of monozygotic twins with inflammatory bowel disease. The CDR3 is made up of 13 amino acids. Germline-derived CDR1 and CDR2 are SEHNR and FQNEAQ (reference sequence). Roughly 3,500 ng of total RNA went into each TCR library. TCRdb reprocessed the 5' RACE reads, with one entry per CDR3 protein and no DNA. Its table records about 210,000 distinct CDR3 sequences. The chain joins TRBV7-9 to TRBJ1-1. This sequence was found in a human donor with ulcerative colitis or Crohn's disease, or a healthy co-twin of an affected twin (not recorded which). Sequenced input: blood. The CDR3 region is CASSSSENTEAFF.